This T cell receptor (beta chain) came from a study of cytomegalovirus exposure and HLA in healthy donors. Across the whole study: A data release that came early held 80 million or so unique TCRs from HLA-typed donors.

Points from the study as a whole: Earlier results showed most TCR beta V segments being productive about 87% or about 30% of the time. CMV serostatus stood as the only immune exposure information on hand.

About this clone itself: The antigen remains unidentified.

60 Vbeta and 13 Jbeta primers were used in PCR. TCRdb keeps only in-frame clones here, not all; method: immunoSEQ multiplex PCR. The sample data list 45,000 to 70,000 clones. This CDR3 contains 14 residues. Germline assignment: CDR1 SGHDT and CDR2 YYEEEE. The V end was cut by 7 bases, the J end by 1 base, with 13 bases between. Sequenced: PBMCs. The V call is TRBV5-6, the J call TRBJ2-3, with D uncertain. The receptor comes from a woman aged 30 to 39 in good health and CMV-seropositive. CDR3: CASGPRLRTDTQYF. CDR3 in DNA: TGTGCCAGCGGCCCGAGGTTGCGCACAGATACGCAGTATTTT.